These T cell receptor beta chains were read from a single sample in a study of blood T cell repertoires in COVID-19. Method: immunoSEQ multiplex PCR; TCRdb's copy keeps in-frame clones and lacks some. Among 35,000 or so clones listed, around nine tenths were seen once. The sequenced sample was peripheral blood. The receptors were sampled from a human donor in a cohort sampled during active COVID-19. Each CDR3 is given with its conserved first and last residue. The D gene is left open where the match is weak. Size tells how often a clone was seen (once, few, many) or the class of an expanded clone, and some rows leave it out.

D gene,clone size,J gene,V gene,CDR3 protein,CDR3 DNA
-,-,TRBJ1-4,TRBV28,CATRLGGYGANEKLFF,TGTGCCACCAGGTTGGGGGGATACGGGGCTAATGAAAAACTGTTTTTT
TRBD1,-,TRBJ1-2,TRBV28,CASSQQGANYGYTF,TGTGCCAGCAGTCAACAGGGGGCTAACTATGGCTACACCTTC
TRBD1,-,TRBJ2-7,TRBV10-1,CASSGQGAREQYF,TGCGCCAGCAGTGGACAGGGGGCAAGGGAGCAGTACTTC
-,-,TRBJ1-5,TRBV28,CASSRTGSFDQPQHF,TGTGCCAGCAGCCGAACCGGGAGCTTCGATCAGCCCCAGCATTTT
-,-,TRBJ2-1,TRBV2,CASRSARREFF,TGTGCCAGCAGGTCTGCGAGGAGGGAGTTCTTC
TRBD2,-,TRBJ2-3,TRBV27,CASSASGGTSTDTQYF,TGTGCCAGCAGTGCTAGCGGGGGGACTAGCACAGATACGCAGTATTTT
TRBD1,-,TRBJ2-1,TRBV24-1,CATSAQTGAYNEQFF,TGTGCCACCAGTGCTCAGACAGGGGCCTACAATGAGCAGTTCTTC
-,-,TRBJ1-4,TRBV5-1,CASSESIASLRGKLFF,TGCGCCAGCAGCGAATCCATCGCGTCTCTACGGGGAAAACTGTTTTTT
TRBD2,once,TRBJ2-3,TRBV10-2,CASKPSGGTDTQYF,TGCGCCAGCAAACCTAGCGGGGGGACAGATACGCAGTATTTT
TRBD2,-,TRBJ2-3,TRBV12-5,CASGLAGYTDTQYF,TGTGCTAGTGGCCTAGCGGGGTACACAGATACGCAGTATTTT
TRBD1,-,TRBJ2-3,TRBV6-5,CASRDRGPADTQYF,TGTGCCAGCCGGGACAGGGGGCCTGCGGATACGCAGTATTTT
TRBD1,-,TRBJ2-3,TRBV4-1,CASSPLSGTGPTDTQYF,TGCGCCAGCAGCCCGCTATCCGGGACAGGTCCCACAGATACGCAGTATTTT
-,-,TRBJ1-2,TRBV14,CASSQAHRAGGYTF,TGTGCCAGCAGCCAAGCTCACAGGGCGGGTGGCTACACCTTC
TRBD1,once,TRBJ2-7,TRBV11-1,CASSLVGTGQTEQYF,TGTGCCAGCAGCTTAGTCGGGACAGGGCAAACCGAGCAGTACTTC
-,-,TRBJ2-1,TRBV20-1,CSATFYNEQFF,TGCAGTGCTACCTTCTACAATGAGCAGTTCTTC
TRBD1,-,TRBJ2-2,TRBV18,CASSPRQRGQGTGELFF,TGTGCCAGCTCACCACGTCAGAGGGGGCAGGGCACCGGGGAGCTGTTTTTT
-,-,TRBJ1-2,TRBV27,CASSLSGGGHYGYTF,TGTGCCAGCAGTTTATCGGGGGGAGGGCACTATGGCTACACCTTC
-,-,TRBJ1-1,TRBV7-2,CASSFSWNTEAFF,TGTGCCAGCAGCTTTAGTTGGAACACTGAAGCTTTCTTT
-,-,TRBJ2-3,TRBV11-3,CASSLWGADTQYF,TGTGCCAGCAGCTTATGGGGGGCAGATACGCAGTATTTT
-,-,TRBJ2-3,TRBV4-2,CATGAGRDTDTQYF,TGTGCCACTGGGGCGGGGCGAGACACAGATACGCAGTATTTT
TRBD2,few,TRBJ2-4,TRBV20-1,CSARVGGYDIQYF,TGCAGTGCTCGTGTCGGGGGGTACGACATTCAGTACTTC
-,-,TRBJ1-5,TRBV5-8,CASSVDTRMTQHF,TGTGCCAGCAGCGTAGACACGCGCATGACCCAGCATTTT
TRBD2,-,TRBJ2-5,TRBV14,CASSRAGVETQYF,TGTGCCAGCAGCCGCGCGGGGGTCGAGACCCAGTACTTC
-,-,TRBJ2-3,TRBV9,CASSARSDTQYF,TGTGCCAGCAGCGCTAGATCAGATACGCAGTATTTT
-,-,TRBJ1-1,TRBV7-9,CASSLEAVNTEAFF,TGTGCCAGCAGCTTAGAGGCGGTGAACACTGAAGCTTTCTTT
-,-,TRBJ2-3,TRBV2,CASSEALRGDTQYF,TGTGCCAGCAGTGAAGCGCTAAGGGGGGATACGCAGTATTTT
-,few,TRBJ1-3,TRBV28,CASSFPMDSSGNTIYF,TGTGCCAGCAGTTTTCCAATGGACAGCTCTGGAAACACCATATATTTT
-,-,TRBJ2-2,TRBV24-1,CATSQGTGWDTGELFF,TGTGCCACCAGTCAAGGTACAGGGTGGGACACCGGGGAGCTGTTTTTT
TRBD2,-,TRBJ2-2,TRBV20-1,CSASRTSGANTGELFF,TGCAGTGCTAGTAGGACTAGCGGAGCTAACACCGGGGAGCTGTTTTTT
TRBD1,once,TRBJ2-7,TRBV7-2,CASSETGTGTYEQYF,TGTGCCAGCAGCGAAACCGGGACAGGGACCTACGAGCAGTACTTC
-,-,TRBJ2-5,TRBV12-3/TRBV12-4,CASSLYNQETQYF,TGTGCCAGCAGCCTGTACAATCAAGAGACCCAGTACTTC
TRBD2,-,TRBJ2-7,TRBV7-8,CASSLGTVLASGGYEQYF,TGTGCCAGCAGCTTAGGAACAGTGTTGGCTAGCGGGGGCTACGAGCAGTACTTC
TRBD2,-,TRBJ2-1,TRBV9,CASSAGTSGIWGQFF,TGTGCCAGCAGCGCTGGGACTAGCGGGATTTGGGGGCAGTTCTTC
TRBD2,-,TRBJ2-3,TRBV7-9,CASSPFTASGRASTDTQYF,TGTGCCAGCAGCCCCTTTACCGCTAGCGGTAGAGCTAGCACAGATACGCAGTATTTT
-,-,TRBJ2-3,TRBV9,CASSSRTDTQYF,TGTGCCAGCAGCTCCAGAACAGATACGCAGTATTTT
-,-,TRBJ2-3,TRBV4-3,CASSQQPAGFGTDTQYF,TGCGCCAGCAGCCAACAACCAGCGGGCTTCGGCACAGATACGCAGTATTTT
-,-,TRBJ1-2,TRBV12-3/TRBV12-4,CASSLRSYGYTF,TGTGCCAGCAGTTTGCGGTCATATGGCTACACCTTC
TRBD2,-,TRBJ2-3,TRBV29-1,CSVTSGGTGGWYF,TGCAGCGTTACTAGCGGGGGGACCGGGGGGTGGTATTTT
TRBD1,-,TRBJ1-4,TRBV7-8,CASSLAGTGRTNEKLFF,TGTGCCAGCAGCTTAGCGGGGACAGGGCGTACGAATGAAAAACTGTTTTTT
TRBD1,once,TRBJ2-5,TRBV6-5,CASSYSTTGNQETQYF,TGTGCCAGCAGTTACTCCACGACAGGGAACCAAGAGACCCAGTACTTC
-,-,TRBJ2-7,TRBV12-3/TRBV12-4,CASSKDSPYEQYF,TGTGCCAGCAGTAAGGACAGCCCCTACGAGCAGTACTTC
TRBD1,-,TRBJ2-2,TRBV2,CASSPTGRNTGELFF,TGTGCCAGCAGCCCGACAGGGCGCAACACCGGGGAGCTGTTTTTT
-,-,TRBJ2-1,TRBV4-2,CASSHPVQRGIAYNEQFF,TGTGCCAGCAGCCATCCCGTCCAACGGGGGATTGCCTACAATGAGCAGTTCTTC
-,-,TRBJ2-5,TRBV4-1,CASSQRTVGGGETQYF,TGCGCCAGCAGCCAAAGAACAGTAGGGGGGGGAGAGACCCAGTACTTC
-,-,TRBJ2-3,TRBV7-2,CASSLATRPDTQYF,TGTGCCAGCAGCCTGGCGACTAGACCAGATACGCAGTATTTT
TRBD1,-,TRBJ1-1,TRBV2,CASRGQGYMNTEAFF,TGTGCCAGCAGGGGACAGGGTTACATGAACACTGAAGCTTTCTTT
TRBD1,-,TRBJ2-3,TRBV19,CASSIGQGVPDTQYF,TGTGCCAGTAGTATAGGGCAGGGGGTCCCAGATACGCAGTATTTT
TRBD1,-,TRBJ2-7,TRBV29-1,CSVRGTASEQYF,TGCAGCGTCCGAGGGACAGCGTCCGAGCAGTACTTC
-,-,TRBJ2-3,TRBV7-9,CASSLAAGWGTEAQYF,TGTGCCAGCAGCTTAGCGGCGGGATGGGGAACAGAAGCGCAGTATTTT
TRBD2,-,TRBJ2-5,TRBV12-3/TRBV12-4,CASRLAGPETQYF,TGTGCCAGCAGGTTAGCGGGGCCAGAGACCCAGTACTTC
-,-,TRBJ1-1,TRBV21-1,CIAGGVNTEAFF,TGTATTGCGGGGGGGGTGAACACTGAAGCTTTCTTT
-,-,TRBJ1-6,TRBV5-1,CASSLDTGGNSPLHF,TGCGCCAGCAGCTTGGATACGGGGGGGAATTCACCCCTCCACTTT
-,few,TRBJ1-5,TRBV19,CASSTRAAGGNQPQHF,TGTGCCAGTAGTACCCGGGCGGCAGGGGGCAATCAGCCCCAGCATTTT
-,few,TRBJ2-3,TRBV18,CASSSPNTDTQYF,TGTGCCAGCTCATCTCCTAACACAGATACGCAGTATTTT
TRBD1,-,TRBJ2-7,TRBV5-1,CASSPGQGRGEQYF,TGCGCCAGCAGCCCTGGACAGGGGCGTGGAGAGCAGTACTTC